The rows below give T cell receptor beta chains drawn from one sample of a study of blood T cell repertoires in COVID-19. Data came from immunoSEQ multiplex PCR; TCRdb stores just in-frame clones and leaves some out. The table has more than 95,000 clones, over 75% seen once. Sequenced: peripheral blood. The receptor set was obtained from a man in his fifties or sixties with acute or convalescent COVID-19. The CDR3 runs from the conserved cysteine through the conserved F or W. The D gene is left open where the match is weak. Clone size, where shown, is once, few, many, or a class for clones that have expanded.

TRBV9	TRBJ1-6	13	-	-	CASSAKNNSPLHF	TGTGCCAGCAGCGCTAAGAATAATTCACCCCTCCACTTT
TRBV5-1	TRBJ1-3	16	many	TRBD1	CASSLRGGDSGNTIYF	TGCGCCAGCAGCTTGAGAGGGGGCGACTCTGGAAACACCATATATTTT
TRBV5-1	TRBJ2-2	15	-	-	CASSPQGVDTGELFF	TGCGCCAGCAGCCCTCAAGGGGTGGACACCGGGGAGCTGTTTTTT
TRBV15	TRBJ2-7	15	few	-	CATSRGQAQRGEQYF	TGTGCCACCAGCAGAGGACAGGCCCAGAGGGGCGAGCAGTACTTC
TRBV5-1	TRBJ1-1	12	-	-	CASTTGNTEAFF	TGCGCCAGCACCACAGGGAACACTGAAGCTTTCTTT
TRBV5-1	TRBJ1-6	15	-	-	CASSLAGKRYSPLHF	TGCGCCAGCAGCTTGGCAGGGAAACGTTATTCACCCCTCCACTTT
TRBV7-8	TRBJ1-5	18	-	TRBD1	CASSSGSTGGLDNQPQHF	TGTGCCAGCAGCTCGGGTAGCACAGGGGGTCTTGACAATCAGCCCCAGCATTTT
TRBV9	TRBJ1-6	16	-	TRBD1	CASSANRDSYNSPLHF	TGTGCCAGCAGCGCAAACCGGGACAGCTATAATTCACCCCTCCACTTT
TRBV15	TRBJ2-5	13	-	-	CATSRGGVETQYF	TGTGCCACCAGCAGAGGTGGAGTGGAGACCCAGTACTTC
TRBV9	TRBJ2-7	15	-	TRBD1	CASSAGQANSYEQYF	TGTGCCAGCAGCGCGGGACAGGCCAACTCCTACGAGCAGTACTTC
TRBV28	TRBJ1-5	20	once	TRBD1	CASILSVGLTGGYSNQPQHF	TGTGCCAGCATCCTCTCGGTAGGTCTGACAGGGGGCTATAGCAATCAGCCCCAGCATTTT
TRBV4-1	TRBJ1-5	15	-	-	CASSQGSYSDQPQHF	TGCGCCAGCAGCCAGGGAAGCTATAGCGATCAGCCCCAGCATTTT
TRBV27	TRBJ2-7	15	-	-	CASSLWQGAGDEQYF	TGTGCCAGCAGTTTATGGCAGGGAGCGGGCGACGAGCAGTACTTC
TRBV4-1	TRBJ2-1	18	many	TRBD2	CASSIVAGTGSSYNEQFF	TGCGCCAGCAGCATCGTAGCGGGGACCGGTAGCTCCTACAATGAGCAGTTCTTC
TRBV2	TRBJ2-3	13	few	-	CASSVGGGNTQYF	TGTGCCAGCAGCGTAGGAGGAGGGAACACGCAGTATTTT
TRBV6-5	TRBJ1-2	14	once	-	CASSDQTTSYGYTF	TGTGCCAGCAGCGATCAAACTACCTCCTATGGCTACACCTTC
TRBV5-1	TRBJ2-2	14	-	-	CASSWTPNTGELFF	TGCGCCAGCAGTTGGACTCCGAACACCGGGGAGCTGTTTTTT
TRBV11-1	TRBJ2-1	15	-	-	CASSFRSSSYNEQFF	TGTGCCAGCAGCTTCCGTTCGAGCTCCTACAATGAGCAGTTCTTC
TRBV19	TRBJ2-3	14	-	TRBD1	CASRRGQGPDTQYF	TGTGCCAGCAGGAGAGGACAGGGACCAGATACGCAGTATTTT
TRBV12-5	TRBJ1-1	13	-	-	CASGLVNTLEAFF	TGTGCTAGTGGTTTGGTAAACACGCTTGAAGCTTTCTTT
TRBV5-6	TRBJ2-7	14	-	TRBD1	CASTVQGVLDEQYF	TGTGCCAGCACCGTACAGGGGGTCCTGGACGAGCAGTACTTC
TRBV6-5	TRBJ1-4	13	-	-	CASSWAGNEKLFF	TGTGCCAGCAGTTGGGCCGGTAATGAAAAACTGTTTTTT
TRBV28	TRBJ1-2	14	-	TRBD1	CASSSTGEAYGYTF	TGTGCCAGCAGTTCGACAGGGGAGGCCTATGGCTACACCTTC
TRBV19	TRBJ2-5	13	-	TRBD2	CASRGGTQETQYF	TGTGCCAGTAGGGGAGGGACCCAAGAGACCCAGTACTTC
TRBV7-8	TRBJ2-5	16	few	TRBD2	CASSLSSGGAGETQYF	TGTGCCAGCAGCTTAAGTAGCGGGGGGGCCGGGGAGACCCAGTACTTC
TRBV11-2	TRBJ1-2	17	-	TRBD1	CASSLVQGARANYGYTF	TGTGCCAGCAGCTTAGTACAGGGGGCAAGAGCTAACTATGGCTACACCTTC
TRBV19	TRBJ2-2	18	-	TRBD1	CASSTRQGASSDTGELFF	TGTGCCAGTAGTACAAGACAGGGGGCCTCTTCGGACACCGGGGAGCTGTTTTTT
TRBV7-3	TRBJ1-2	14	-	TRBD1	CASSSSFPTGGYTF	TGTGCCAGCAGCTCCTCATTTCCGACAGGGGGCTACACCTTC
TRBV2	TRBJ1-6	15	-	-	CASRARVLSNSPLHF	TGTGCCAGCAGAGCGAGGGTGTTGAGCAATTCACCCCTCCACTTT
TRBV28	TRBJ2-7	14	once	-	CASSFGGYSYEQYF	TGTGCCAGCAGTTTTGGGGGGTACTCCTACGAGCAGTACTTC
TRBV7-3	TRBJ2-1	13	-	-	CASSLNEGVEQFF	TGTGCCAGCAGCTTAAACGAAGGGGTTGAGCAGTTCTTC
TRBV7-9	TRBJ1-4	14	-	TRBD1	CASSSGTGVEKLFF	TGTGCCAGCAGCTCCGGGACAGGGGTCGAAAAACTGTTTTTT
TRBV6-7	TRBJ2-1	16	once	-	CASSYLSAEDSNEQFF	TGTGCCAGCAGTTATCTATCGGCAGAGGATTCCAATGAGCAGTTCTTC
TRBV4-2	TRBJ2-6	18	-	TRBD2	CASSQGTSGSSGANVLTF	TGTGCCAGCAGCCAAGGGACTAGCGGGAGCTCTGGGGCCAACGTCCTGACTTTC
TRBV7-8	TRBJ1-6	15	-	-	CASSLARVSNSPLHF	TGTGCCAGCAGCTTAGCCCGAGTTTCGAATTCACCCCTCCACTTT
TRBV4-1	TRBJ1-1	15	-	-	CASSQVDREVSEAFF	TGCGCCAGCAGCCAAGTGGACAGAGAGGTATCTGAAGCTTTCTTT
TRBV29-1	TRBJ2-1	13	-	TRBD1	CSVTGTVHNEQFF	TGCAGCGTTACCGGGACAGTACACAATGAGCAGTTCTTC
TRBV7-8	TRBJ2-7	14	once	TRBD2	CASSLLAGEGEQYF	TGTGCCAGCAGCTTACTAGCGGGAGAGGGCGAGCAGTACTTC
TRBV6-5	TRBJ2-1	15	-	TRBD1	CASSPGGRSYNEQFF	TGTGCCAGCAGTCCAGGGGGACGCTCCTACAATGAGCAGTTCTTC